The following is a TCR beta chain sequence with its context. Its antigen is currently unknown. CDR1 is LGHNA and CDR2 is YNFKEQ in the germline V gene. Losses at the gene ends were 2 bases for V and 7 bases for J; bases not matched to a gene: 3. This CDR3 region has 14 residues. Measured with immunoSEQ multiplex PCR; TCRdb has only the in-frame clones, and not every one. The data contain under 200,000 clones, 80% to 85% of them singletons. This entry is derived from a study of cytomegalovirus exposure and HLA in healthy donors. Study findings and constraints: Rarity characterized most TCR sequences, yet some public TCRs appeared in many donors.

The TCR originated in a woman aged 25 to 39 in good health and CMV-seronegative. The gene calls are TRBV4-2 and TRBJ1-2; 11 nucleotides align to TRBD1. Sample: PBMCs. CDR3 in amino acids: CASSQPGTGGGYTF. The CDR3 DNA reads as TGTGCCAGCAGCCAACCCGGGACAGGGGGTGGCTACACCTTC.